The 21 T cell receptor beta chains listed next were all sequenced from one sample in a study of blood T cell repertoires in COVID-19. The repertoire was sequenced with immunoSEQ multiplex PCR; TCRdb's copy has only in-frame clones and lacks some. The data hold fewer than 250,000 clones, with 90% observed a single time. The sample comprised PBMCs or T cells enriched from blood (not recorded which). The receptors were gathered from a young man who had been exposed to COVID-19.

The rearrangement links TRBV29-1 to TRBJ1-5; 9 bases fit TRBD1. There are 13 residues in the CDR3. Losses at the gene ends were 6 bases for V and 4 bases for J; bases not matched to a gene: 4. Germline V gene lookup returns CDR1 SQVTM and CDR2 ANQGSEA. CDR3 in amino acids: CSVAGTGNQPQHF. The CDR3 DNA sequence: TGCAGCGTCGCCGGGACAGGGAATCAGCCCCAGCATTTT.

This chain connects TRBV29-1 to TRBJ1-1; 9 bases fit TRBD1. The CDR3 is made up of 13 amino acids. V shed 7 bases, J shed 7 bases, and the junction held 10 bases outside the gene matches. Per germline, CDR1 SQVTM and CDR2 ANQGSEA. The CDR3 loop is CSARRDREGEAFF. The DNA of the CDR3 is TGCAGCGCCCGGCGGGACAGGGAAGGTGAAGCTTTCTTT.

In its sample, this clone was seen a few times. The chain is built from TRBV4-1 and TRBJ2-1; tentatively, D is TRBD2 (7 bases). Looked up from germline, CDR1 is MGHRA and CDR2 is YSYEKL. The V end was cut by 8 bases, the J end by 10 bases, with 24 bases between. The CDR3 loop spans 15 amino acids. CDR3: CASSALGRGRKEQFF. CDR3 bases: TGCGCCAGCTCCGCTTTAGGGCGGGGGCGGAAAGAGCAGTTCTTC.

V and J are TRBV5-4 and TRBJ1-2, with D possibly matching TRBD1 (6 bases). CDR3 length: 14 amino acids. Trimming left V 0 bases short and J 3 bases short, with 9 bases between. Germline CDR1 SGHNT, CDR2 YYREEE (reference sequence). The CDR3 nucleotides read TGTGCCAGCAGCTTGGCGGGGGGCGACTATGGCTACACCTTC. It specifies CASSLAGGDYGYTF.

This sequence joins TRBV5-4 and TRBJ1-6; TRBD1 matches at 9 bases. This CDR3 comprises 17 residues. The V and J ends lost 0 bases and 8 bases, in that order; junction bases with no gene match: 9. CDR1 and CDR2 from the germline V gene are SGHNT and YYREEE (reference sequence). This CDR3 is CASSLGLTGGAYSPLHF. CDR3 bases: TGTGCCAGCAGCTTGGGCCTCACAGGGGGCGCATATTCACCCCTCCACTTT.

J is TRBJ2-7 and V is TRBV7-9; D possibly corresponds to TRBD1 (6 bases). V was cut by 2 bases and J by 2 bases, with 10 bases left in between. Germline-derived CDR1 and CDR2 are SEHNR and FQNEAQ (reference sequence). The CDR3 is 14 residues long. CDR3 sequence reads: CASSLSSGAYEQYF. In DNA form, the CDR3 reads TGTGCCAGCAGCTTAAGTTCAGGGGCCTACGAGCAGTACTTC.

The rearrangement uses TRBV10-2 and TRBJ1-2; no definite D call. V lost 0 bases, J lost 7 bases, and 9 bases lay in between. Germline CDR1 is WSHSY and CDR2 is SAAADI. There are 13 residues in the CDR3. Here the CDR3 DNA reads TGCGCCAGCAGTGAGTCGTGGAGGGTTGGCTACACCTTC. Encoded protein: CASSESWRVGYTF.

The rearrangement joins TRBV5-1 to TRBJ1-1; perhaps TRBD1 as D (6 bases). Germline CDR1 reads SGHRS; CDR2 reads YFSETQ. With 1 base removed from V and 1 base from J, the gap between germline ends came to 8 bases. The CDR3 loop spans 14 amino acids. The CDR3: CASSLRTANTEAFF. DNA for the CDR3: TGCGCCAGCAGCTTGAGGACAGCGAACACTGAAGCTTTCTTT.

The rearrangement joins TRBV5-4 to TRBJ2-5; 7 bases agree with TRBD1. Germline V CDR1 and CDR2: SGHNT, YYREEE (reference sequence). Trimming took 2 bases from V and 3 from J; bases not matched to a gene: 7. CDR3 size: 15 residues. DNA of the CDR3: TGTGCCAGCAGCTTACGGGGACAGAAAGAAGAGACCCAGTACTTC. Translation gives CASSLRGQKEETQYF. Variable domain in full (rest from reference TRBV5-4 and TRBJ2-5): ETGVTQSPTHLIKTRGQQVTLRCSSQSGHNTVSWYQQALGQGPQFIFQYYREEENGRGNFPPRFSGLQFPNYSSELNVNALELDDSALYLCASSLRGQKEETQYFGPGTRLLVL.

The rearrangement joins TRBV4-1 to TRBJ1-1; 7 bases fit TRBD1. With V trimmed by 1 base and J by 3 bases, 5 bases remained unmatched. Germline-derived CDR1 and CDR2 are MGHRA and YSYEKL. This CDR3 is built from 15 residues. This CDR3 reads CASSQGDRADTEAFF. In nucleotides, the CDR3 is TGCGCCAGCAGCCAAGGAGACAGGGCGGACACTGAAGCTTTCTTT.

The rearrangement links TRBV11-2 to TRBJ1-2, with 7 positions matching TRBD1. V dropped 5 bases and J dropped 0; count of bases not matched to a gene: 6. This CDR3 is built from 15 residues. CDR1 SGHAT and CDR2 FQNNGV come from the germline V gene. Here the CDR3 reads CASSTIQGPNYGYTF. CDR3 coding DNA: TGTGCCAGCAGCACCATACAGGGGCCTAACTATGGCTACACCTTC.

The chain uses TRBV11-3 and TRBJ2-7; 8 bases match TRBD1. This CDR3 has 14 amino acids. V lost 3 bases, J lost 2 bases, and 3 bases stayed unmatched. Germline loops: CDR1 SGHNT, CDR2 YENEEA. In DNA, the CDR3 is TGTGCCAGCAGCTTGACAGGGGATGCCTACGAGCAGTACTTC. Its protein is CASSLTGDAYEQYF.

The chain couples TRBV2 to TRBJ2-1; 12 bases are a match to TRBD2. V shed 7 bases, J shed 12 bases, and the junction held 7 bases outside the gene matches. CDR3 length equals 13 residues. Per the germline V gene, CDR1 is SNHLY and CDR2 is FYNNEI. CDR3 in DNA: TGTGCCAGCATGGGGACTAGCGGGCGGGGGCAGTTCTTC. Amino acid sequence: CASMGTSGRGQFF. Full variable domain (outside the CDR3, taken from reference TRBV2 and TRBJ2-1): EPEVTQTPSHQVTQMGQEVILRCVPISNHLYFYWYRQILGQKVEFLVSFYNNEISEKSEIFDDQFSVERPDGSNFTLKIRSTKLEDSAMYFCASMGTSGRGQFFGPGTRLTVL.

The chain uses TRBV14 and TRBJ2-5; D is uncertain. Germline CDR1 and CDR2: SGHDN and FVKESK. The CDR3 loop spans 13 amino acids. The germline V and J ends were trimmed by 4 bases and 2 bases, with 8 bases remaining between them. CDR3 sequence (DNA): TGTGCCAGCAGCCCTTACATACAAGAGACCCAGTACTTC. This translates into CASSPYIQETQYF.

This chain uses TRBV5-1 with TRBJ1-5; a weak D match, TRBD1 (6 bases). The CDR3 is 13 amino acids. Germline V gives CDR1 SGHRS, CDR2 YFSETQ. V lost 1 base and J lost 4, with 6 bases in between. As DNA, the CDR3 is TGCGCCAGCAGCTTGACAGGGAATCAGCCCCAGCATTTT. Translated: CASSLTGNQPQHF.

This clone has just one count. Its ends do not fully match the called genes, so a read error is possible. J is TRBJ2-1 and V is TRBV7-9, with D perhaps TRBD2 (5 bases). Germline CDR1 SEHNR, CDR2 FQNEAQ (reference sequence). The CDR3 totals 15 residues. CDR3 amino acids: CASSLALVSHNEQFF. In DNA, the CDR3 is TGTGCCAGCAGCTTAGCACTAGTCTCCCACAATGAGCAGTTCTTC.

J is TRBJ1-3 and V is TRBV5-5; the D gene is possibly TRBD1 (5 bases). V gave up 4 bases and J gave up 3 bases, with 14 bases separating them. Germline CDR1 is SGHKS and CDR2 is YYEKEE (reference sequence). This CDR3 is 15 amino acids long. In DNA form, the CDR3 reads TGTGCCAGCAGCCACCTAGACAGTTTTGGAAACACCATATATTTT. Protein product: CASSHLDSFGNTIYF. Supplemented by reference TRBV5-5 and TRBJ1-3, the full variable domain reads DAGVTQSPTHLIKTRGQQVTLRCSPISGHKSVSWYQQVLGQGPQFIFQYYEKEERGRGNFPDRFSARQFPNYSSELNVNALLLGDSALYLCASSHLDSFGNTIYFGEGSWLTVV.

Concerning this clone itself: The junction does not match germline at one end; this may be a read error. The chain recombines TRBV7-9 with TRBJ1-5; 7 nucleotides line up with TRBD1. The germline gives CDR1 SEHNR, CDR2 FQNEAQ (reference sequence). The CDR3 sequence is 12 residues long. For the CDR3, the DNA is TGTGCCAGCAGCTTAGCGCCAGGGGGATTGGATTTT. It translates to CASSLAPGGLDF.

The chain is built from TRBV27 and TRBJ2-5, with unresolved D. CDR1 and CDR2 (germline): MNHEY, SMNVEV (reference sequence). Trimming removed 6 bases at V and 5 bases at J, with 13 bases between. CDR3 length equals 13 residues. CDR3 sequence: CASSPTQTETQYF. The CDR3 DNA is TGTGCCAGCAGCCCCACCCAGACTGAGACCCAGTACTTC.

This CDR3 reads CASSQKTSGGLRNTIYF. The CDR3 region has the DNA TGCGCCAGCAGCCAAAAAACCTCGGGGGGACTCAGAAACACCATATATTTT. The gene calls are TRBV4-3 and TRBJ1-3, with D possibly being TRBD1 (5 bases). V lost 2 bases to trimming and J lost 5 bases, with 19 bases between them. From germline, CDR1 is LGHNA and CDR2 YSLEER. The CDR3 sequence is 17 residues long.

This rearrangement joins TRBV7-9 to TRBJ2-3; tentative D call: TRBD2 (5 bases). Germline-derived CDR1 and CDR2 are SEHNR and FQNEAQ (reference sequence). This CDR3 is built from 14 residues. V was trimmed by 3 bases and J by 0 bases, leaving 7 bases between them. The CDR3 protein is CASSFQRSTDTQYF. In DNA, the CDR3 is TGTGCCAGCAGCTTCCAGCGGAGCACAGATACGCAGTATTTT.